This paragraph covers one T cell receptor (beta chain) sequence. Its antigen is undetermined. Clones were read by immunoSEQ multiplex PCR, and TCRdb kept only the in-frame ones, dropping some. Among some 100,000 clones listed, about 88% were seen once. These data originate in a study of OX40 agonist ivuxolimab in advanced cancers. General study results and limits: Those patients achieving a partial response at 0.1-3.0 mg/kg showed among the lowest clonal expansion.

The CDR3 sequence is 14 residues long. Deletions cut 0 bases from V and 7 bases from J, with 10 bases between. Germline V gene data show CDR1 as SGHRS and CDR2 as YFSETQ. This chain links TRBV5-1 with TRBJ1-4; TRBD1 might be the D (5 bases). The TCR was taken from an adult with an advanced solid tumor such as melanoma, head and neck, liver or kidney cancer. The sample here was CD4+ or CD8+ T cells sorted from blood, taken in a trial of the OX40 agonist ivuxolimab. CDR3 nucleotide sequence: TGCGCCAGCAGCTTGGTTGGGGCGGGTGAAAAACTGTTTTTT. It specifies CASSLVGAGEKLFF.